This TCR beta chain was captured in a study of blood T cells in healthy people across ages. Study-wide results and caveats: Per million T cells, TCR beta diversity dropped roughly linearly as age increased.

A J-beta primer mix and a sample-barcoded 5' primer were used in a second PCR of roughly 6 to 11 cycles. MiXCR was run by TCRdb on the 5' RACE reads, yielding one entry per CDR3 protein. Altogether about 1.7 million distinct CDR3 sequences are present, roughly 28% being singletons, with the ten largest covering about 7.7%. This clonotype has ten or more counts. Its antigen is undetermined. Trimming removed 5 bases at V and 10 bases at J, with 9 bases between. The CDR3 is 11 amino acids. Sequencing was performed on blood. This chain connects TRBV12-3 or TRBV12-4 to TRBJ2-1, with D unclear. The receptor comes from a young woman in good health. The CDR3 DNA reads as TGTGCCAGCAGTATCCAAATCGAGCAGTTCTTC. Protein sequence: CASSIQIEQFF.